One TCR beta chain is described in this entry. What this receptor recognizes is not known. One base away lies a much larger clone, so this may be a sequencing read error. Reads for this sample came from an Illumina HiSeq 2500. First-strand cDNA was synthesized using Superscript III and a set of TRAV- and TRBV-specific primers, so that both TCRalpha and TCRbeta chains were covered. A roughly 19-cycle PCR with Phusion amplified the TCRs, pairing a constant-region primer with the adapter that was attached to the V primers. Amplification of the isolated mRNA was done with the MessageAmp II aRNA Amplification Kit, which involved a roughly 17-hour in vitro transcription at 37 degrees C. The Dynabeads mRNA DIRECT Purification Kit was used to isolate the mRNA for TCR sequencing. Indexed Illumina adapters were added in a second Phusion PCR of 25 to 30 cycles, after which AMPure XP beads were used to purify the products. The original pipeline was this. Using custom Perl scripts, TCR sequences encoding the same protein were pooled, out-of-frame sequences were removed, and the abundance of each clonotype was computed. The analysis excluded TCR sequences that were supported by just one read. The metrics used to describe the repertoires included Shannon entropy, Gini index, clonality, richness, and the frequency of TCRs shared between repertoires. TCRdb handled the public reads itself, with Q25 trimming in fastp and clone calling in MiXCR, and kept productive beta chains. Here each entry gathers all rows of one CDR3 protein and keeps the most common genes and DNA. These V and J calls rely on TCRdb rather than the paper's analysis. The sample includes some 46,000 distinct CDR3 sequences, with 20% to 30% observed a single time. Around 9.1% of the sample is in the top ten clones.

The CDR3 runs 15 amino acids, cysteine and phenylalanine included. CDR3 DNA only is kept here, 45 bases in frame from base 1. V and J are truncated by 8 bases and 0 bases respectively, leaving an intervening sequence of 16 bases. The data are from a study of low-dose radiotherapy and immunotherapy resistance in tumors (dated by TCRdb to between 2021 and 2023). Describing the broader study: In Cohort 1, 0.5 Gy per fraction was delivered every 2 weeks, and a total PTV dose of 6.5 Gy was prescribed. Patients in Cohort 2 were given 1 Gy per fraction every two weeks, for a total of 13 Gy across 26 weeks. Patients were given nivolumab as a 240 mg flat dose every two weeks and ipilimumab at 1 mg/kg every six weeks, with both drugs delivered intravenously. Cyclophosphamide 200 mg/m2 was given intravenously every two weeks, one day before each radiation and immunotherapy administration. Starting on cycle 1 day 1, patients took 300 mg of aspirin by mouth once a day for four cycles. Trial participants were not randomized into treatment groups. Eight patients were included in the translational analysis: three from the first dose cohort and the first five from the second dose cohort.

The sample's time point label, decoded: after trial treatment. The sample's treatment or condition label is to be understood as: LDRT plus nivolumab, ipilimumab, low-dose cyclophosphamide and aspirin (RACIN trial). The donors came from RACIN, which was a single-arm phase I dose-escalation trial that paired nivolumab and ipilimumab with aspirin, low-dose cyclophosphamide and low-dose radiotherapy. To be eligible, a patient needed to have an advanced solid tumor that was TIL-negative. The source material was PBMCs, sampled after low-dose radiotherapy plus immunotherapy. This receptor was obtained from a male donor with prostate cancer. The chain employs TRBV5-3 and TRBJ2-3; the D gene is unclear. TRBV5-3 is marked as an open reading frame, function uncertain. The nucleotide sequence reads as follows: TGTGCCAGCAGACTTATGGGGTCTAGCACAGATACGCAGTATTTT. The resulting protein is CASRLMGSSTDTQYF.